The 22 T cell receptor beta chains reported below all come from one sample, sequenced in a study of control samples from healthy donors and cancer patients. Sequenced by immunoSEQ multiplex PCR; TCRdb stores in-frame clones only, minus some. The sample consists of about 85,000 clones, roughly 89% of them appearing once. The sequenced sample consisted of blood. All receptors come from a woman aged 55 to 70 in good health.

The genes are TRBV7-3 and TRBJ1-2, with D maybe TRBD1 (6 bases). The CDR3 sequence is 11 residues long. The germline V gene has CDR1 SGHTA and CDR2 FQGTGA. Deletions cut 5 bases from V and 13 bases from J, with 14 bases between. As DNA, the CDR3 is TGTGCCAGCAGCGGGGACAACTACTGCACCTTC. Amino acids: CASSGDNYCTF.

The chain employs TRBV6-4 and TRBJ1-3, with a tentative D call TRBD1 (6 bases). This CDR3 is 15 amino acids long. Germline V CDR1 and CDR2: MRHNA, SNTAGT. Trimming shortened V by 6 bases and J by 0 bases, and 12 bases separated the two germline ends. Here the CDR3 reads CASSQGQISGNTIYF. The CDR3 DNA is TGTGCCAGCAGCCAGGGGCAGATCTCTGGAAACACCATATATTTT.

The chain employs TRBV27 and TRBJ2-1, with TRBD1 identical over 10 bases. The V gene end was trimmed by 4 bases and the J gene end by 2 bases; junction bases not matched to a gene: 2. The CDR3 extends over 15 amino acids. CDR1 and CDR2 (germline): MNHEY, SMNVEV (reference sequence). The CDR3 DNA follows: TGTGCCAGCAGTTCCGGACAGGGGGCCTACAATGAGCAGTTCTTC. Translating it yields CASSSGQGAYNEQFF.

The V and J genes are TRBV7-9 and TRBJ1-2, with D perhaps TRBD1 (5 bases). The CDR3 consists of 12 residues. V was trimmed by 7 bases and J by 8 bases, leaving 14 bases between them. Germline CDR1 is SEHNR and CDR2 is FQNEAQ (reference sequence). The CDR3 DNA is TGTGCCAGCACCCCGCAGGGTTTGGGCTACACCTTC. Translated, it gives CASTPQGLGYTF.

This clone came up a few times. One end of the junction varies from germline; a read error may be responsible. The chain uses TRBV6-4 and TRBJ2-7; TRBD1 matches at 7 bases. The CDR3 is 15 residues long. Looked up from germline, CDR1 is MRHNA and CDR2 is SNTAGT. In DNA form, the CDR3 reads TGTGCCCGCAGAAGGGACAGCGTGGGGCATTACGAGCAGTACTTC. Protein: CARRRDSVGHYEQYF.

The chain recombines TRBV7-9 with TRBJ1-6; D ambiguous. The V and J ends lost 8 bases and 6 bases respectively, with 11 bases between them. The CDR3 runs 13 residues. Germline V CDR1 and CDR2: SEHNR, FQNEAQ (reference sequence). Here the CDR3 reads CASGPPGNSPLHF. The CDR3 DNA is TGTGCCAGCGGTCCTCCCGGTAATTCACCCCTCCACTTT.

This clone was found a few times. The V and J genes are TRBV7-8 and TRBJ1-1, with D unclear. The CDR3 has 14 amino acids. Germline CDR1 and CDR2: SGHVS and FQNEAQ. Trimming took 2 bases from V and 2 from J, leaving 9 bases between them. CDR3 region: CASSLQVLNTEAFF. CDR3 bases: TGTGCCAGCAGCTTACAGGTTCTCAACACTGAAGCTTTCTTT.

This clone was seen a few times. The chain joins TRBV5-1 to TRBJ2-1; tentatively, D is TRBD1 (5 bases). Germline values: CDR1 SGHRS, CDR2 YFSETQ. The CDR3 loop spans 15 amino acids. Trimming removed 0 bases at V and 0 bases at J, with 7 bases between. The CDR3 nucleotides are TGCGCCAGCAGCTTGGTACAGGACTCCTACAATGAGCAGTTCTTC. This gives the protein CASSLVQDSYNEQFF.

CDR3 sequence reads: CASGLVLAEKGETQYF. The CDR3 DNA is TGTGCTAGTGGTTTGGTACTAGCGGAGAAAGGAGAGACCCAGTACTTC. The chain couples TRBV12-5 to TRBJ2-5, with 8 bases matching TRBD2. The germline gives CDR1 LGHNT, CDR2 FRNRAP. The CDR3 runs to 16 residues. J was trimmed by 4 bases and V by 0 bases; bases with no gene match: 7. The complete variable domain, with remaining parts taken from reference TRBV12-5 and TRBJ2-5, reads DARVTQTPRHKVTEMGQEVTMRCQPILGHNTVFWYRQTMMQGLELLAYFRNRAPLDDSGMPKDRFSAEMPDATLATLKIQPSEPRDSAVYFCASGLVLAEKGETQYFGPGTRLLVL.

CDR3 nucleotide sequence: TGCGCCAGCAGCCAAGATGGAGGGGTTGAGACTGAAGCTTTCTTT. Amino acids: CASSQDGGVETEAFF. The chain uses TRBV4-1 and TRBJ1-1, with D tentatively TRBD1 (5 bases). Germline loops: CDR1 MGHRA, CDR2 YSYEKL. The CDR3 length is 15 residues. The germline V and J ends were trimmed by 0 bases and 5 bases, with 13 bases remaining between them.

This chain connects TRBV7-2 to TRBJ1-2; D remains ambiguous. CDR3 length: 13 residues. Trimming cost V 5 bases and J 8 bases, with 15 bases left between them. Per the germline V gene, CDR1 is SGHTA and CDR2 is FQGNSA. CDR3 in DNA: TGTGCCAGCAGCCTCTCGCAGGCGCTGGGCTACACCTTC. Its translation: CASSLSQALGYTF.

This clone has just one count. The CDR3 DNA follows: TGTGCCAGCAGTAGTCGTTTAGCGGGCCACCCCTACGAGCAGTACTTC. Translated: CASSSRLAGHPYEQYF. The V and J genes are TRBV27 and TRBJ2-7, with 7 bases lining up with TRBD2. The junction had 12 bases not matched to a gene; V was cut back by 5 bases and J by 2 bases. The CDR3 consists of 16 residues. CDR1 is MNHEY and CDR2 is SMNVEV in the germline V gene (reference sequence).

The rearrangement links TRBV7-2 to TRBJ2-7, with 9 bases lining up with TRBD2. The CDR3 spans 16 residues. Germline V gene data show CDR1 as SGHTA and CDR2 as FQGNSA. V was pared by 4 bases and J by 2 bases, with 9 bases of the junction left unmatched. The chain's CDR3 is CASSSPGLAGTYEQYF. The DNA of the CDR3 is TGTGCCAGCAGCTCCCCAGGTCTAGCGGGGACCTACGAGCAGTACTTC.

This sequence joins TRBV12-5 and TRBJ2-3, with a possible D match to TRBD1 (6 bases). CDR1 and CDR2 from the germline V gene are LGHNT and FRNRAP. Between the trimmed V and J ends, which lost 10 bases and 4 bases, there was a span of 18 bases. The CDR3 totals 14 residues. CDR3 protein: CANQFDTGSDTQYF. For the CDR3, the DNA is TGTGCTAACCAGTTTGACACAGGGTCAGATACGCAGTATTTT.

This chain joins TRBV5-6 and TRBJ2-7, with TRBD2 matching over 10 bases. Trimming removed 6 bases from V and 0 bases from J; junction bases left unmatched: 6. The CDR3 sequence is 15 residues long. Germline values: CDR1 SGHDT, CDR2 YYEEEE. This CDR3 is CASTSGLANSYEQYF. The CDR3 nucleotides read TGTGCCAGCACCTCGGGACTAGCGAACTCCTACGAGCAGTACTTC. Full variable domain (missing parts from reference TRBV5-6 and TRBJ2-7): DAGVTQSPTHLIKTRGQQVTLRCSPKSGHDTVSWYQQALGQGPQFIFQYYEEEERQRGNFPDRFSGHQFPNYSSELNVNALLLGDSALYLCASTSGLANSYEQYFGPGTRLTVT.

The CDR3 loop is CASSTDRHRAGANVLTF. The CDR3 DNA follows: TGTGCCAGTAGTACCGACAGGCACCGCGCTGGGGCCAACGTCCTGACTTTC. This chain joins TRBV19 and TRBJ2-6, with a tentative D call TRBD1 (6 bases). The CDR3 consists of 17 residues. From germline, CDR1 is LNHDA and CDR2 SQIVND (reference sequence). Trimming stripped 4 bases from V and 2 bases from J, with 15 bases between.

This rearrangement joins TRBV5-6 to TRBJ2-7; D uncertain. The CDR3 runs to 12 residues. The germline V gene has CDR1 SGHDT and CDR2 YYEEEE. Trimming left V 5 bases short and J 13 bases short, with 19 bases between. CDR3 DNA sequence: TGTGCCAGCAGTTCCGGGCCGGTGAATGAATACTTC. Translating gives CASSSGPVNEYF. Together with reference TRBV5-6 and TRBJ2-7, the CDR3 gives the full variable domain: DAGVTQSPTHLIKTRGQQVTLRCSPKSGHDTVSWYQQALGQGPQFIFQYYEEEERQRGNFPDRFSGHQFPNYSSELNVNALLLGDSALYLCASSSGPVNEYFGPGTRLTVT.

V and J are TRBV11-3 and TRBJ2-7; D may match TRBD1 or TRBD2 (5 bases each). Germline CDR1 reads SGHNT; CDR2 reads YENEEA. V lost 1 base and J 0 bases, leaving 7 bases between the germline ends. The CDR3 runs to 14 residues. In DNA, the CDR3 is TGTGCCAGCAGCTTAGTGGGGGACTCCTACGAGCAGTACTTC. Amino acid sequence: CASSLVGDSYEQYF.

The V gene is TRBV3-1 (or the pseudogene TRBV3-2), the J gene TRBJ2-7; 13 positions match TRBD2. The CDR3 loop spans 15 amino acids. Germline V CDR1 and CDR2: LGHDT, YNNKEL (reference sequence). J gave up 6 bases and V 6 bases, and 8 bases lay outside the gene matches. The CDR3 sequence is CASSFGTSGTIEQYF. CDR3 DNA: TGTGCCAGCAGTTTCGGGACTAGCGGGACTATCGAGCAGTACTTC.

As for this clone: Other DNA sequences in the same sample also yield this CDR3. This chain connects TRBV5-1 to TRBJ1-1; D unclear. V dropped 0 bases and J dropped 2 bases, with 5 bases sitting between them. This CDR3 is built from 13 residues. Germline lookup yields CDR1 SGHRS and CDR2 YFSETQ. This CDR3 reads CASSLEVNTEAFF. CDR3 in DNA: TGCGCCAGCAGCTTGGAGGTAAACACTGAAGCTTTCTTT.

The chain employs TRBV6-1 and TRBJ1-5; 9 nucleotides agree with TRBD1. The junction had 2 bases not matched to a gene; V was cut back by 3 bases and J by 2 bases. This CDR3 has 15 residues. The germline gives CDR1 MNHNS, CDR2 SASEGT. CDR3 residues: CASSDRDRGNQPQHF. The CDR3 nucleotides are TGTGCCAGCAGTGACCGGGACAGGGGCAATCAGCCCCAGCATTTT.

CDR3 amino acids: CASSKLPGLVNEQYF. In DNA form, the CDR3 reads TGTGCCAGCAGCAAATTACCGGGACTAGTTAACGAGCAGTACTTC. V gene TRBV5-6 combines with J gene TRBJ2-7; 8 bases agree with TRBD2. V gave up 4 bases and J gave up 5 bases; unmatched junction bases: 11. The CDR3 length is 15 residues. Per the germline V gene, CDR1 is SGHDT and CDR2 is YYEEEE.